The 8 T cell receptor beta chains below come from one sample, sequenced in a study of response to subunit inactivated influenza vaccine (dated by TCRdb to 2017 to 2018). Library method: RT-PCR. Instrument on record: Illumina HiSeq 2500. TCRdb reprocessing: public reads trimmed at Q25 with fastp, clones called with MiXCR, in-frame beta chains kept. Each record represents a unique CDR3 protein, reported with the most common genes and DNA among its rows. The sample table lists some 600,000 distinct CDR3 sequences, approximately 15% of them with a count of one. The ten largest clones represent approximately 7.6% of the sample. This specimen consisted of PBMCs from blood, obtained around 15 days before vaccination. These receptors all come from a man between 50 and 59 years old who received an inactivated influenza vaccine. Donor details come from another sample of the same person, matched by shared clones.

This clonotype has a count of ten or more. J is TRBJ1-1 and V is TRBV6-1; 9 nucleotides agree with TRBD1. Germline CDR1 reads MNHNS; CDR2 reads SASEGT. V lost 4 bases to trimming and J lost 1 base; unmatched junction nucleotides: 1. The CDR3 is 14 residues long. The CDR3 nucleotides are TGTGCCAGCAGTGTGACAGGGGGGAACACTGAAGCTTTCTTT. Its translation is CASSVTGGNTEAFF.

This clonotype was seen more than once but under ten times. The chain couples TRBV6-1 to TRBJ2-3; D unresolved. The CDR3 spans 13 residues. Germline-derived CDR1 and CDR2 are MNHNS and SASEGT. The ends were cut back, 6 bases at V and 10 bases at J, with 17 bases in the middle. The CDR3 loop is CASRSGYKAAQYF. CDR3 coding DNA: TGTGCCAGCAGGAGTGGGTACAAGGCCGCGCAGTATTTT.

The chain uses TRBV29-1 and TRBJ1-2; 12 bases line up with TRBD1. CDR3 length equals 14 residues. The germline V gene encodes CDR1 SQVTM and CDR2 ANQGSEA. The trim removed 7 bases at V and 8 bases at J, leaving 11 bases unmatched. The CDR3 DNA follows: TGCAGCGCTGGAGCCGGGACAGGGGGCAGAGGCTACACCTTC. It is translated as CSAGAGTGGRGYTF.

The chain uses TRBV6-2 or TRBV6-3 and TRBJ2-3, with 8 bases identical to TRBD2. V gave up 4 bases and J gave up 2 bases; unmatched junction bases: 11. This CDR3 spans 17 amino acids. CDR1 is MNHEY, CDR2 SVGEGT, per germline. The CDR3 loop reads CASSSFLLAEYTDTQYF. The DNA of the CDR3 is TGTGCCAGCAGTTCCTTCTTACTAGCGGAATACACAGATACGCAGTATTTT.

The table lists this clonotype with a few counts. V gene TRBV6-2 or TRBV6-3 combines with J gene TRBJ2-5; 7 bases line up with TRBD1. The CDR3 contains 13 residues. V shed 3 bases and J 7 bases; nucleotides not matched to a gene: 5. Germline assignment: CDR1 MNHEY and CDR2 SVGEGT. The CDR3 here is CASSYLQGSTQYF. CDR3 nucleotides: TGTGCCAGCAGTTATCTACAGGGGTCGACCCAGTACTTC.

This clonotype was seen many times. The CDR3 protein is CASALDLHRGTDTQYF. The DNA for the CDR3 is TGTGCCAGCGCCTTGGACCTACACCGGGGGACAGATACGCAGTATTTT. The chain uses TRBV6-2 or TRBV6-3 and TRBJ2-3, with D possibly matching TRBD2 (6 bases). The CDR3 contains 16 residues. Germline-derived CDR1 and CDR2 are MNHEY and SVGEGT. Trimming took off 8 bases at V and 3 bases at J, with 21 bases between the two ends.

At least ten counts were recorded for this clonotype. J is TRBJ2-7 and V is TRBV12-3 or TRBV12-4; 8 nucleotides align to TRBD1. The CDR3 sequence is 14 residues long. The ends lost 6 bases at V and 3 bases at J; junction bases unmatched: 7. As DNA, the CDR3 is TGTGCCAGCAGAAAATCTACAGGGGGCTACGAGCAGTACTTC. Its protein is CASRKSTGGYEQYF.

This clonotype was detected a few times. V gene TRBV12-3 or TRBV12-4 combines with J gene TRBJ1-2, with D unclear. CDR3 length: 14 amino acids. Trimming removed 2 bases from V and 7 bases from J, with 14 bases in between. The CDR3 DNA is TGTGCCAGCAGTTTATTGTCCTCGAGCGGTGGCTACACCTTC. As protein: CASSLLSSSGGYTF.